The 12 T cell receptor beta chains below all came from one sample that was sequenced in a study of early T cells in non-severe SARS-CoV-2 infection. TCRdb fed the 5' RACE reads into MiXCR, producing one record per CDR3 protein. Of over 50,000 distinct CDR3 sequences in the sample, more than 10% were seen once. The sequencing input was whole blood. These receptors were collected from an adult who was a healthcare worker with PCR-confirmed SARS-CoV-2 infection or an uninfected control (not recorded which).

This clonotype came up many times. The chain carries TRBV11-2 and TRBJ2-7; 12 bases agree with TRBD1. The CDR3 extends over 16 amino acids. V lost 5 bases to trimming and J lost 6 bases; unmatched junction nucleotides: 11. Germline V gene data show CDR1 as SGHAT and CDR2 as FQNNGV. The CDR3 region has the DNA TGTGCCAGCAGCAAAACGCGGGACAGGGGGCCGAGCGAGCAGTACTTC. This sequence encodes CASSKTRDRGPSEQYF. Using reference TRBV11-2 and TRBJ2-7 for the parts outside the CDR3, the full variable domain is EAGVAQSPRYKIIEKRQSVAFWCNPISGHATLYWYQQILGQGPKLLIQFQNNGVVDDSQLPKDRFSAERLKGVDSTLKIQPAKLEDSAVYLCASSKTRDRGPSEQYFGPGTRLTVT.

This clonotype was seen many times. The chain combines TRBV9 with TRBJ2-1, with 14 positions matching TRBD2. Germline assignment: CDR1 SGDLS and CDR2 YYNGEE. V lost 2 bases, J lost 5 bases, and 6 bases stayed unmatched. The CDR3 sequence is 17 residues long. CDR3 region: CASSVGTSGGANNEQFF. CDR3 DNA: TGTGCCAGCAGCGTCGGGACTAGCGGGGGAGCAAACAATGAGCAGTTCTTC. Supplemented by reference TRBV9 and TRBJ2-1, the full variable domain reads DSGVTQTPKHLITATGQRVTLRCSPRSGDLSVYWYQQSLDQGLQFLIQYYNGEERAKGNILERFSAQQFPDLHSELNLSSLELGDSALYFCASSVGTSGGANNEQFFGPGTRLTVL.

For the CDR3, the DNA is TGTGCCAGCCGGACAGGGAACACCGGGGAGCTGTTTTTT. Encoded protein: CASRTGNTGELFF. The chain recombines TRBV6-6 with TRBJ2-2; TRBD1 matches at 7 bases. V was clipped by 8 bases and J by 1 base; unmatched bases: 1. The length of the CDR3 is 13 residues. The germline V gene encodes CDR1 MNHNY and CDR2 SVGAGI (reference sequence).

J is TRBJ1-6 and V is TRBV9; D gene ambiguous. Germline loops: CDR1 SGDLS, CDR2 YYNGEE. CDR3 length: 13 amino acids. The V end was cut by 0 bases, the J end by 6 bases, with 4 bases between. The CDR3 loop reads CASSVAANSPLHF. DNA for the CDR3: TGTGCCAGCAGCGTAGCAGCTAATTCACCCCTCCACTTT. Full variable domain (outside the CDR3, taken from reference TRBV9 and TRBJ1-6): DSGVTQTPKHLITATGQRVTLRCSPRSGDLSVYWYQQSLDQGLQFLIQYYNGEERAKGNILERFSAQQFPDLHSELNLSSLELGDSALYFCASSVAANSPLHFGNGTRLTVT.

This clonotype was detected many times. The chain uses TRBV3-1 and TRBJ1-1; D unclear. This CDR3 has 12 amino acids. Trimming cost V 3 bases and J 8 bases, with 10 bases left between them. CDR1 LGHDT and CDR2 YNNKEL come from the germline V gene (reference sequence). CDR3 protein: CASSHGPGEAFF. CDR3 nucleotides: TGTGCCAGCAGCCACGGTCCGGGCGAAGCTTTCTTT. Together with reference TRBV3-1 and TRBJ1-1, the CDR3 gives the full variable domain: DTAVSQTPKYLVTQMGNDKSIKCEQNLGHDTMYWYKQDSKKFLKIMFSYNNKELIINETVPNRFSPKSPDKAHLNLHINSLELGDSAVYFCASSHGPGEAFFGQGTRLTVV.

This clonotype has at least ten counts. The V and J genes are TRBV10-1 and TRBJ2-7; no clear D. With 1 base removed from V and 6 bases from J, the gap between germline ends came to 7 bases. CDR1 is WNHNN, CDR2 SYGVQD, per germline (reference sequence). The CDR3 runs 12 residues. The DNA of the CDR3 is TGCGCCAGCAGTGAGTTGGGGATCGAGCAGTACTTC. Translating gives CASSELGIEQYF.

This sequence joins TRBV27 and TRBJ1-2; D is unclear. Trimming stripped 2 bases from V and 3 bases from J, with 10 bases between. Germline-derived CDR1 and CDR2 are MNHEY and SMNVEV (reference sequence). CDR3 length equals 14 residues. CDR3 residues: CASSLQPEHYGYTF. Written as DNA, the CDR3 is TGTGCCAGCAGTTTACAGCCGGAGCACTATGGCTACACCTTC.

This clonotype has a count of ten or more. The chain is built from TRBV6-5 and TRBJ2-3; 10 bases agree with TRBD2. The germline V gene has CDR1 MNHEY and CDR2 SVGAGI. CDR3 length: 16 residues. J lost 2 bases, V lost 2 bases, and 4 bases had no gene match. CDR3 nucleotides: TGTGCCAGCAGTTACCAAGCGGGGGGGCTCACAGATACGCAGTATTTT. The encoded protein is CASSYQAGGLTDTQYF.

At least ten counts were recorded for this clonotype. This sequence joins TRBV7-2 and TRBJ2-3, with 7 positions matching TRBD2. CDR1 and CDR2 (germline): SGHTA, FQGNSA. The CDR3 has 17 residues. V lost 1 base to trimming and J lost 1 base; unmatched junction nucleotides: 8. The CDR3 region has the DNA TGTGCCAGCAGCTTAGTTGGGGCCAGCGGGGGCACAGATACGCAGTATTTT. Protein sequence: CASSLVGASGGTDTQYF.

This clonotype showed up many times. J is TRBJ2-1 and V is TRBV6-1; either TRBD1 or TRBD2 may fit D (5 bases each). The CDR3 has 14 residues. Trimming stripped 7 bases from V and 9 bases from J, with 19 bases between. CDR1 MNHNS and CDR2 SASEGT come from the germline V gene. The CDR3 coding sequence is TGTGCCAGCACCGAAAATGGGGGACGTGGTGAGCAGTTCTTC. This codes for CASTENGGRGEQFF.

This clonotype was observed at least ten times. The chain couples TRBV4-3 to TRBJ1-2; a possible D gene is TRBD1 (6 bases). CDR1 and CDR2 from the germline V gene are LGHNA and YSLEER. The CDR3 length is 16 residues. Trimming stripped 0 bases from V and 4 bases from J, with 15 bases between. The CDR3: CASSQDPTGNLYGYTF. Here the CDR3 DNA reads TGCGCCAGCAGCCAAGACCCTACAGGGAACCTCTATGGCTACACCTTC.

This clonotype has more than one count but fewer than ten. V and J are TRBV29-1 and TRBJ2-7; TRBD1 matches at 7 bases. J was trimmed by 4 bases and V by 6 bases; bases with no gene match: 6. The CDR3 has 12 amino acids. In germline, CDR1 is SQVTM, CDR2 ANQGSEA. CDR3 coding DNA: TGCAGCGTAGAGGGGACAGCTTACGAGCAGTACTTC. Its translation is CSVEGTAYEQYF.